The 28 T cell receptor beta chains below come from one sample, sequenced in a study of T cell repertoires in cytomegalovirus infection. These receptors have no known antigen. TCRdb used MiXCR to reprocess the reads, holding one entry per CDR3 protein. The sample has 360,000 or so distinct CDR3 sequences; about 32% are singletons. The material was cultured PBMCs, obtained from culture after CMV antigen stimulation. These receptor sequences come from a human donor in good health (CMV status not recorded). Some clones in this sample may be carry-over from other donors' samples.

The chain recombines TRBV3-1 with TRBJ2-1; 13 bases fit TRBD2. Germline values: CDR1 LGHDT, CDR2 YNNKEL (reference sequence). Unmatched junction bases numbered 6, after V lost 0 bases and J lost 4 bases. The CDR3 consists of 18 residues. CDR3 nucleotides: TGTGCCAGCAGCCAAGATTATGGGACTAGCGGGGCTTACAATGAGCAGTTCTTC. Protein: CASSQDYGTSGAYNEQFF.

The gene calls are TRBV20-1 and TRBJ2-1; no reliable D call. V gave up 7 bases and J gave up 6 bases, with 13 bases separating them. Per germline, CDR1 DFQATT and CDR2 SNEGSKA (reference sequence). The CDR3 contains 12 residues. CDR3 loop: CSVQRSANEQFF. As DNA, the CDR3 is TGCAGTGTTCAAAGATCGGCCAATGAGCAGTTCTTC.

This chain connects TRBV20-1 to TRBJ2-1; 11 positions match TRBD1. The CDR3 sequence is 16 residues long. The germline CDR1 and CDR2 sequences are DFQATT and SNEGSKA (reference sequence). J gave up 5 bases and V 5 bases, and 11 bases lay outside the gene matches. This CDR3 reads CSACRDRGKIDNEQFF. DNA of the CDR3: TGCAGTGCTTGTCGGGACAGGGGGAAAATTGACAATGAGCAGTTCTTC.

Many counts were recorded for this clonotype. The CDR3: CASSVQITGELFF. For the CDR3, the DNA is TGTGCCAGCAGCGTCCAGATCACCGGGGAGCTGTTTTTT. V and J are TRBV7-2 and TRBJ2-2, with unresolved D. The CDR3 contains 13 residues. Trimming took off 5 bases at V and 4 bases at J, with 8 bases between the two ends. Germline V CDR1 and CDR2: SGHTA, FQGNSA.

This clonotype occurred a few times. V is TRBV2 and J is TRBJ2-1; D is undetermined. The germline gives CDR1 SNHLY, CDR2 FYNNEI. This CDR3 is 14 amino acids long. The V end was cut by 3 bases, the J end by 0 bases, with 6 bases between. The CDR3 DNA reads TGTGCCAGCAGTGACTCCCGCTCCTACAATGAGCAGTTCTTC. Its translation is CASSDSRSYNEQFF.

This chain uses TRBV28 with TRBJ2-5, with 12 bases fitting TRBD2. In germline, CDR1 is MDHEN, CDR2 SYDVKM. J was trimmed by 4 bases and V by 5 bases; bases with no gene match: 11. The CDR3 length is 17 residues. The CDR3 DNA reads as TGTGCCAGCAGTCCGAGGAACCCGGGACTAGCGGGAGAGACCCAGTACTTC. Protein: CASSPRNPGLAGETQYF.

This clonotype has more than one count but fewer than ten. The V call is TRBV6-6, the J call TRBJ2-2; D ambiguous. This CDR3 comprises 15 residues. The V end was cut by 1 base, the J end by 5 bases, with 11 bases between. From germline, CDR1 is MNHNY and CDR2 SVGAGI (reference sequence). CDR3 in amino acids: CASSYFTTATGELFF. For the CDR3, the DNA is TGTGCCAGCAGTTACTTTACCACAGCTACCGGGGAGCTGTTTTTT.

This clonotype was observed many times. V gene TRBV30 combines with J gene TRBJ1-2; D may be TRBD1 (6 bases). Trimming left V 0 bases short and J 4 bases short, with 9 bases between. Germline CDR1 is GTSNPN and CDR2 is SVGIG (reference sequence). The CDR3 has 13 amino acids. The CDR3 DNA reads TGTGCCTGGAGTGTTGGACAGATCTATGGCTACACCTTC. It is translated as CAWSVGQIYGYTF.

The chain couples TRBV15 to TRBJ2-3; D is undetermined. This CDR3 contains 14 residues. Germline V lookup: CDR1 LNHNV, CDR2 YYDKDF (reference sequence). Deletions cut 0 bases from V and 4 bases from J, with 8 bases between. The CDR3 nucleotides are TGTGCCACCAGCAGAGATCTGGGATCAGATACGCAGTATTTT. Its translation is CATSRDLGSDTQYF.

This clonotype has only a few counts. The chain has TRBV24-1 and TRBJ1-5; D unclear. The CDR3 contains 14 residues. Germline V gives CDR1 KGHDR, CDR2 SFDVKD. V gave up 0 bases and J gave up 1 base, with 3 bases separating them. The CDR3: CATSDLTSNQPQHF. CDR3 DNA: TGTGCCACCAGTGATTTGACGAGCAATCAGCCCCAGCATTTT.

V and J are TRBV19 and TRBJ2-1, with 8 bases lining up with TRBD2. The CDR3 is 17 amino acids. V was clipped by 7 bases and J by 6 bases; unmatched bases: 17. Germline CDR1 reads LNHDA; CDR2 reads SQIVND (reference sequence). CDR3 protein: CASTLPSGSGTTNEQFF. The CDR3 DNA is TGTGCCAGTACTCTCCCCAGCGGTAGCGGGACTACCAATGAGCAGTTCTTC.

The CDR3 bases are TGTGCCAGCAGTTTACCGGGGACAGGCTTGTATGGCTACACCTTC. Its protein is CASSLPGTGLYGYTF. This sequence joins TRBV28 and TRBJ1-2, with TRBD1 identical over 8 bases. This CDR3 contains 15 residues. The germline gives CDR1 MDHEN, CDR2 SYDVKM. J was trimmed by 5 bases and V by 2 bases; bases with no gene match: 7.

The sample holds a few counts of this clonotype. CDR3 loop: CASTPGVVEKLFF. The DNA for the CDR3 is TGTGCCAGCACCCCGGGGGTCGTTGAAAAACTGTTTTTT. The rearrangement links TRBV7-2 to TRBJ1-4; perhaps TRBD1 as D (5 bases). CDR1 and CDR2 (germline): SGHTA, FQGNSA. This CDR3 is 13 amino acids long. Trimming took off 7 bases at V and 7 bases at J, with 13 bases between the two ends.

The gene calls are TRBV20-1 and TRBJ1-2; no firm D call. The CDR3 contains 12 residues. Germline V gene sequence: CDR1 DFQATT, CDR2 SNEGSKA (reference sequence). V was trimmed by 2 bases and J by 8 bases, leaving 12 bases between them. The CDR3 DNA is TGCAGTGCTAGACGGCAAGGCAGAGGCTACACCTTC. It encodes CSARRQGRGYTF.

This rearrangement joins TRBV4-1 to TRBJ2-1, with 10 bases matching TRBD2. Germline lookup yields CDR1 MGHRA and CDR2 YSYEKL. The CDR3 totals 17 residues. J gave up 4 bases and V 1 base, and 7 bases lay outside the gene matches. The CDR3 coding sequence is TGCGCCAGCAGCCAAGGGGGTAGCGGGAGGTTTTACAATGAGCAGTTCTTC. Its protein is CASSQGGSGRFYNEQFF.

The sample holds a few counts of this clonotype. The rearrangement joins TRBV7-2 to TRBJ2-2; unclear D gene. With 4 bases removed from V and 6 bases from J, the gap between germline ends came to 15 bases. CDR3 length equals 15 residues. Looked up from germline, CDR1 is SGHTA and CDR2 is FQGNSA. This CDR3 reads CASSSRTLSAGELFF. The CDR3, as DNA: TGTGCCAGCAGCTCTAGAACACTGTCGGCCGGGGAGCTGTTTTTT.

The table lists this clonotype with a few counts. The J gene is TRBJ1-2, the V gene TRBV6-8; D is ambiguous. The V end lost 6 bases, the J end lost 2 bases, and 13 bases lay between the germline ends. Looked up from germline, CDR1 is MNHGY and CDR2 is SAAAGT. The CDR3 runs 14 residues. CDR3 nucleotides: TGTGCCAGCAGATTAGGGCAATCGAACTATGGCTACACCTTC. Protein product: CASRLGQSNYGYTF.

The rearrangement joins TRBV6-8 to TRBJ2-3; D unclear. Trimming shortened V by 0 bases and J by 7 bases, and 11 bases separated the two germline ends. The CDR3 is 14 amino acids. The germline gives CDR1 MNHGY, CDR2 SAAAGT. Written as DNA, the CDR3 is TGTGCCAGCAGTTACTCGAAAGTCTACCATACGCAGTATTTT. It encodes CASSYSKVYHTQYF.

This sequence joins TRBV19 and TRBJ2-3; D not certain. Between the trimmed V and J ends, which lost 5 bases and 7 bases, there was a span of 19 bases. Germline values: CDR1 LNHDA, CDR2 SQIVND (reference sequence). The CDR3 contains 15 residues. The CDR3 nucleotides read TGTGCCAGTAGTCTCGGCAGGATCAATTTGTATACGCAGTATTTT. This encodes CASSLGRINLYTQYF.

This chain links TRBV4-3 with TRBJ2-7, with TRBD2 matching over 9 bases. The junction had 14 bases not matched to a gene; V was cut back by 4 bases and J by 4 bases. This CDR3 spans 17 amino acids. Germline CDR1 reads LGHNA; CDR2 reads YSLEER. The DNA for the CDR3 is TGCGCCAGCAGCCTTAGAATAGGTAGCGGGAGCCGTTACGAGCAGTACGTC. Translating gives CASSLRIGSGSRYEQYV.

The chain links TRBV19 to TRBJ1-5; D unresolved. Germline CDR1 reads LNHDA; CDR2 reads SQIVND (reference sequence). This CDR3 is 16 amino acids long. V dropped 3 bases and J dropped 1 base, with 13 bases sitting between them. The CDR3 nucleotides read TGTGCCAGTAGTATTATGGTGCGTACCAGCAATCAGCCCCAGCATTTT. It yields the protein CASSIMVRTSNQPQHF.

V is TRBV5-1 and J is TRBJ2-3; D possibly matches TRBD1 or TRBD2 (5 bases each). The CDR3 extends over 15 amino acids. The V gene lost 0 bases and the J gene lost 10 bases, with 18 bases spanning the gap. Germline values: CDR1 SGHRS, CDR2 YFSETQ. CDR3 bases: TGCGCCAGCAGCTTGGTCCAGGGAGATCCCAGGTCGCAGTATTTT. It yields the protein CASSLVQGDPRSQYF.

This clonotype was found a few times. The chain recombines TRBV20-1 with TRBJ2-6; 11 nucleotides match TRBD1. From germline, CDR1 is DFQATT and CDR2 SNEGSKA (reference sequence). This CDR3 region has 17 residues. V trimming: 1 base; J trimming: 0 bases; junction bases outside the gene matches: 2. CDR3 protein: CSARGDRGSSGANVLTF. DNA of the CDR3: TGCAGTGCTAGAGGGGACAGGGGGAGCTCTGGGGCCAACGTCCTGACTTTC.

The chain employs TRBV28 and TRBJ1-1; D gene ambiguous. This CDR3 spans 17 amino acids. Per germline, CDR1 MDHEN and CDR2 SYDVKM. V lost 4 bases, J lost 5 bases, and 23 bases lay in between. This CDR3 reads CASSSRSAGAGRTEAFF. For the CDR3, the DNA is TGTGCCAGCAGTTCCAGATCGGCTGGAGCGGGTAGAACTGAAGCTTTCTTT.

This clonotype has more than one count but fewer than ten. The chain uses TRBV28 and TRBJ2-5; TRBD2 might be the D (5 bases). This CDR3 comprises 15 residues. Trimming removed 6 bases at V and 0 bases at J, with 14 bases between. Germline CDR1 is MDHEN and CDR2 is SYDVKM. CDR3 loop: CASSPVEDYQETQYF. The CDR3 coding sequence is TGTGCCAGCAGCCCTGTTGAGGACTACCAAGAGACCCAGTACTTC.

V gene TRBV7-6 combines with J gene TRBJ2-1; D remains ambiguous. Germline CDR1 is SGHVS and CDR2 is FNYEAQ. V gave up 0 bases and J gave up 0 bases, with 6 bases separating them. The CDR3 extends over 15 amino acids. The CDR3 DNA sequence: TGTGCCAGCAGCTTAGCGGCGGCCTCCTACAATGAGCAGTTCTTC. Its translation is CASSLAAASYNEQFF.

This clonotype was counted only a few times. The chain links TRBV7-6 to TRBJ2-5, with D perhaps TRBD2 (5 bases). The germline V gene has CDR1 SGHVS and CDR2 FNYEAQ. Deletions cut 1 base from V and 5 bases from J, with 14 bases between. There are 15 residues in the CDR3. The CDR3 protein is CASSLVHSKRETQYF. In DNA, the CDR3 is TGTGCCAGCAGCTTAGTGCACAGTAAGCGGGAGACCCAGTACTTC.

J is TRBJ2-2 and V is TRBV11-3, with D maybe TRBD1 (6 bases). Trimming removed 5 bases at V and 0 bases at J, with 16 bases between. CDR1 is SGHNT, CDR2 YENEEA, per germline. The CDR3 sequence is 17 residues long. For the CDR3, the DNA is TGTGCCAGCAGCCTCTCACAGGGTCCCGCGAACACCGGGGAGCTGTTTTTT. This codes for CASSLSQGPANTGELFF.